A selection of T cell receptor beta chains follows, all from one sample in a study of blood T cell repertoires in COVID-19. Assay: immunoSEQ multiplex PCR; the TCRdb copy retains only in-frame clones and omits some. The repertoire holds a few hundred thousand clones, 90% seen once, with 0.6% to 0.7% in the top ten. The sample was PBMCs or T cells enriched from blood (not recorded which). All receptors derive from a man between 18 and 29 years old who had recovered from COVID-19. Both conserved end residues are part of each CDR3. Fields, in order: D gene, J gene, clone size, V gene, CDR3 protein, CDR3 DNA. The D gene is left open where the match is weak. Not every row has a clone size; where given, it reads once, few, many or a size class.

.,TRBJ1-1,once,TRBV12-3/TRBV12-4,CASLAGTEAFF,TGTGCCAGCCTAGCGGGCACTGAAGCTTTCTTT
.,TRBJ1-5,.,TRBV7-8,CASSLGGSSGQPQHF,TGTGCCAGCAGCTTAGGTGGGTCATCAGGTCAGCCCCAGCATTTT
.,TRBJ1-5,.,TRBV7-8,CASSLVGRDNQPQHF,TGTGCCAGCAGCTTGGTCGGCAGGGACAATCAGCCCCAGCATTTT
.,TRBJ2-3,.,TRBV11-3,CASSSRQGGTDTQYF,TGTGCCAGCAGCTCCAGACAGGGAGGTACAGATACGCAGTATTTT
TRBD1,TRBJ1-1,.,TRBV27,CASSIRTGAFRNTEAFF,TGTGCCAGCAGTATCCGGACAGGGGCCTTTAGGAACACTGAAGCTTTCTTT
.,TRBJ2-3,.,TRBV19,CASSIAAASTDTQYF,TGTGCCAGTAGTATAGCAGCGGCTAGCACAGATACGCAGTATTTT
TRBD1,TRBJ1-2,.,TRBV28,CASSLSAGQGPTF,TGTGCCAGCAGTTTATCGGCGGGACAGGGTCCCACCTTC
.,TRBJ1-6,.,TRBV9,CASSPQGTGNSPLHF,TGTGCCAGCAGCCCCCAGGGCACGGGTAATTCACCCCTCCACTTT
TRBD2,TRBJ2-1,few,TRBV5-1,CASSLYRGSQDEQFF,TGCGCCAGCAGCTTGTACCGCGGGAGTCAGGATGAGCAGTTCTTC
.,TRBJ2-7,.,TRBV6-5,CASSPWGGYEQYF,TGTGCCAGCAGTCCATGGGGAGGCTACGAGCAGTACTTC
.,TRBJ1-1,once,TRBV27,CASSRSLTVNTEAFF,TGTGCCAGCAGCCGCTCCCTTACAGTAAACACTGAAGCTTTCTTT
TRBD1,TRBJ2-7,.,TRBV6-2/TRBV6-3,CASSRTGGQGRYEQYF,TGTGCCAGCAGTCGTACAGGGGGCCAGGGGCGTTACGAGCAGTACTTC
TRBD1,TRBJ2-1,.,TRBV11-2,CASSFGTAMYNEQFF,TGTGCCAGCAGCTTCGGGACAGCAATGTACAATGAGCAGTTCTTC
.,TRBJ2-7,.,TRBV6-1,CASSEIGRGEYEQYF,TGTGCCAGCAGTGAAATTGGCAGGGGGGAATACGAGCAGTACTTC
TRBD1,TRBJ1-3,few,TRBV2,CASRDSGTGLNTIYF,TGTGCCAGCAGGGACTCCGGGACAGGATTAAACACCATATATTTT
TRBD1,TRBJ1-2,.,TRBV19,CASSTPGQGNYGYTF,TGTGCCAGTAGCACCCCGGGACAGGGAAACTATGGCTACACCTTC
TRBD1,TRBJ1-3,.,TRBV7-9,CASSYTQGRGGSGNTIYF,TGTGCCAGCAGCTATACACAGGGGAGAGGTGGTTCTGGAAACACCATATATTTT
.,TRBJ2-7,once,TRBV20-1,CSASLLSYEQYF,TGCAGTGCTAGTCTTCTCTCCTACGAGCAGTACTTC
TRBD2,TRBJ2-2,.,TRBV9,CASSPSGGDNTGELFF,TGTGCCAGCAGCCCTTCCGGGGGGGACAACACCGGGGAGCTGTTTTTT
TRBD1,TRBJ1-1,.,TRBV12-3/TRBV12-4,CASSIQGKPEAFF,TGTGCCAGCAGTATACAGGGGAAACCTGAAGCTTTCTTT
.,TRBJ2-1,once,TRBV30,CAWGLHKEGEQFF,TGTGCCTGGGGCCTTCATAAGGAGGGTGAGCAGTTCTTC
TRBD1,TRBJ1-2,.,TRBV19,CASSPSDRGDYGYTF,TGTGCCAGTAGTCCCAGCGACAGGGGTGACTATGGCTACACCTTC
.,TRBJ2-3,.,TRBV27,CASSFTASTDTQYF,TGTGCCAGCAGTTTCACAGCTAGCACAGATACGCAGTATTTT
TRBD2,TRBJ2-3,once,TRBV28,CASEAGPTDTQYF,TGTGCCAGCGAAGCGGGACCCACAGATACGCAGTATTTT
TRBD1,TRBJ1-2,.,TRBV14,CASSPRAGGYYGYTF,TGTGCCAGCAGCCCCCGTGCAGGGGGATACTATGGCTACACCTTC
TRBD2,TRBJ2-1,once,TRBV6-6,CASSYSILAGNNEQFF,TGTGCCAGCAGTTACTCGATACTAGCGGGGAACAATGAGCAGTTCTTC
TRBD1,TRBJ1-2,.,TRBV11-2,CASSQTGVYGYTF,TGTGCCAGCAGCCAGACAGGGGTCTATGGCTACACCTTC
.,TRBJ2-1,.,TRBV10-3,CAISETRYNEQFF,TGTGCCATCAGTGAGACGAGGTACAATGAGCAGTTCTTC
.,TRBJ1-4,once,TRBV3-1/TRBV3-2,CASSYGGWNEKLFF,TGTGCCAGCAGCTATGGAGGGTGGAATGAAAAACTGTTTTTT
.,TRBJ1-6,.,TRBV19,CASSIGKLKNYNSSLHF,TGTGCCAGTAGTATAGGCAAACTTAAAAACTATAATTCATCCCTCCACTTT
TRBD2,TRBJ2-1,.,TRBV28,CASSLSGSSYNEQFF,TGTGCCAGCAGCCTCAGCGGGAGCTCCTACAATGAGCAGTTCTTC
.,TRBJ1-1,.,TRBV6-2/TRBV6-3,CASSYLIGLEFNTEAFF,TGTGCCAGCAGTTACCTTATCGGGTTGGAGTTCAACACTGAAGCTTTCTTT
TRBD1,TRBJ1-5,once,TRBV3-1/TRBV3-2,CASSHGTAVNQPQHF,TGTGCCAGCAGCCATGGGACAGCCGTAAATCAGCCCCAGCATTTT
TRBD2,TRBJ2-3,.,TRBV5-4,CAISGSGGSTDTQYF,TGTGCCATCTCGGGGAGCGGGGGCTCGACAGATACGCAGTATTTT
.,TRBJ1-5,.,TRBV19,CASRGRSGQPQHF,TGTGCCAGTAGAGGCAGGTCTGGTCAGCCCCAGCATTTT
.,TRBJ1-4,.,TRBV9,CASSARVAAEKLFF,TGTGCCAGCAGCGCCCGGGTCGCGGCAGAAAAACTGTTTTTT
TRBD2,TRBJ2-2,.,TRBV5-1,CASSVRTSGREAGELFF,TGCGCCAGCAGCGTAAGGACTAGCGGGAGGGAGGCCGGGGAGCTGTTTTTT
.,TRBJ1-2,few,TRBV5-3,CARRPGARVHGYTF,TGTGCCAGAAGGCCAGGGGCGAGGGTACATGGCTACACCTTC
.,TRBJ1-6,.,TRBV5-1,CASTGGGINSPLHF,TGCGCCAGCACCGGGGGGGGAATCAATTCACCCCTCCACTTT
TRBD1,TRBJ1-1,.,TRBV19,CADNLRDRAQGMKAFF,TGTGCAGACAACCTCCGGGACAGGGCCCAGGGGATGAAAGCTTTCTTT
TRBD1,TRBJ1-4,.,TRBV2,CASRQGAWSEKLFF,TGTGCCAGCAGGCAGGGGGCGTGGAGTGAAAAACTGTTTTTT
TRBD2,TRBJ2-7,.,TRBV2,CASNLAGDYEQYF,TGTGCCAGCAATCTAGCGGGAGATTACGAGCAGTACTTC
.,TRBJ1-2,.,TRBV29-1,CSVDAGAGGYTF,TGCAGCGTTGACGCGGGGGCAGGTGGCTACACCTTC
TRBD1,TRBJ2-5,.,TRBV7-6,CASSPPWQGAETQYF,TGTGCCAGCAGCCCCCCGTGGCAGGGGGCAGAGACCCAGTACTTC
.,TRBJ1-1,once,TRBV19,CASSTTGYQASNTEAFF,TGTGCCAGTAGTACCACAGGGTATCAAGCGTCGAACACTGAAGCTTTCTTT
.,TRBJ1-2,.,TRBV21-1,CASSKTHNYGYTF,TGTGCCAGCAGCAAGACTCATAACTATGGCTACACCTTC
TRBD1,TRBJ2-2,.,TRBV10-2,CASSSRITGVGELFF,TGCGCCAGCAGCAGCAGAATAACAGGGGTCGGGGAGCTGTTTTTT
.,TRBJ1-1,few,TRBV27,CASTTVGTEAFF,TGTGCCAGCACTACGGTTGGCACTGAAGCTTTCTTT
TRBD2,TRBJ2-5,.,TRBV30,CAEAIAGKETQYF,TGTGCTGAGGCGATAGCGGGTAAAGAGACCCAGTACTTC
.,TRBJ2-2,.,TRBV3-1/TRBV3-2,CASSHLTGELFF,TGTGCCAGCAGCCACCTCACCGGGGAGCTGTTTTTT
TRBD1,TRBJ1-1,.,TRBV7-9,CASSPPDRDSSRTEAFF,TGTGCCAGCAGCCCCCCGGACAGGGACTCTTCTCGCACTGAAGCTTTCTTT